This TCR beta chain appears in the sequencing data of a study of molecular identifiers for immune sequencing clone quantification. Overall study: Within a replicate experiment, RNA obtained from either about 21,000 or 97,000 naive CD8 cells was divided into five aliquots, and four of those aliquots were then sequenced. Notes on the study in general: Detecting spiked Jurkat TCR RNA from one cell among roughly 1 million naive cells was reportedly possible.

TCRdb reanalysed the PCR reads using MiXCR and keeps one entry per CDR3 protein. In the table there are some 580,000 distinct CDR3 sequences, about 25% of which are singletons. This clonotype was seen ten or more times. Its specificity is unknown. Sequenced: naive CD8+ T cells from blood, with Jurkat cell RNA spiked in. Documented subset: FACS-sorted CD8+CD4-CCR7+CD45RA+ naive T cells. The sequence was collected from a human donor in good health. Some libraries in this study had Jurkat cell RNA spiked in.

CDR3 sequence reads: CASSQDQSGTEQYF. In nucleotides, the CDR3 is TGCGCCAGCAGCCAAGACCAGTCAGGCACCGAGCAGTACTTC. The chain links TRBV4-3 to TRBJ2-7; D is unclear. The CDR3 is 14 residues long. Trimming removed 0 bases from V and 6 bases from J, with 12 bases in between. Germline CDR1 is LGHNA and CDR2 is YSLEER.